These 30 T cell receptor beta chains came from one sample sequenced in a study of breast tumors, draining lymph nodes, adjacent tissues. TCRdb called the multiplex PCR reads again in MiXCR, with one record for every CDR3 protein. The repertoire holds a few hundred thousand distinct CDR3 sequences, 30% to 35% seen once, with 3% to 4% in the top ten. Samples came from axillary lymph nodes draining the breast cancer. The sequenced material came from axillary lymph node tissue. Receptors originate from a female donor with breast cancer. Some clones in this sample may be carry-over from other donors' samples.

Many counts were recorded for this clonotype. The chain uses TRBV11-1 and TRBJ2-2; 8 bases are shared with TRBD2. V gave up 2 bases and J gave up 4 bases; unmatched junction bases: 6. Germline V gene data show CDR1 as SGHAT and CDR2 as FQDESV (reference sequence). The CDR3 consists of 16 residues. The CDR3 DNA reads TGTGCCAGCAGCTTAATTGCGGGGGGTGCCACCGGGGAGCTGTTTTTT. Its translation: CASSLIAGGATGELFF.

This chain links TRBV10-2 with TRBJ2-1, with D perhaps assigned TRBD1 or TRBD2 (5 bases each). Trimming took off 6 bases at V and 5 bases at J, with 23 bases between the two ends. The CDR3 consists of 17 residues. Germline loops: CDR1 WSHSY, CDR2 SAAADI. The CDR3 region is CASRDSGTPLLNNEQFF. The CDR3 DNA follows: TGCGCCAGCAGGGATTCCGGGACGCCCTTGCTGAACAATGAGCAGTTCTTC.

The table lists this clonotype with a few counts. The CDR3 coding sequence is TGTGCCAGCAGGGAGGGGACTGTCAACACCGGGGAGCTGTTTTTT. This codes for CASREGTVNTGELFF. The chain recombines TRBV6-5 with TRBJ2-2; D possibly corresponds to TRBD2 (6 bases). Germline loops: CDR1 MNHEY, CDR2 SVGAGI. This CDR3 comprises 15 residues. Trimming cost V 6 bases and J 2 bases, with 13 bases left between them.

This clonotype was counted ten times or more. The chain has TRBV10-1 and TRBJ1-4, with 7 bases that match TRBD1. Germline-derived CDR1 and CDR2 are WNHNN and SYGVQD (reference sequence). The V segment lost 4 bases and the J segment 7 bases; nucleotides outside the gene matches: 6. This CDR3 comprises 14 residues. The CDR3 nucleotides are TGCGCCAGCAGTGCCTCGGGACAGCCTGAAAAACTGTTTTTT. This gives the protein CASSASGQPEKLFF.

The chain employs TRBV7-9 and TRBJ2-3, with D perhaps matching TRBD2 (6 bases). CDR3 size: 16 residues. Germline V gene sequence: CDR1 SEHNR, CDR2 FQNEAQ (reference sequence). The germline V and J ends were trimmed by 5 bases and 0 bases, with 15 bases remaining between them. The chain's CDR3 is CASSPPIAASTDTQYF. The CDR3 nucleotides read TGTGCCAGCAGCCCACCCATAGCGGCTAGCACAGATACGCAGTATTTT.

This clonotype was observed at least ten times. This sequence joins TRBV6-5 and TRBJ1-6; 10 positions match TRBD1. The junction had 8 bases not matched to a gene; V was cut back by 6 bases and J by 9 bases. Germline V gene lookup returns CDR1 MNHEY and CDR2 SVGAGI. CDR3 length: 15 amino acids. The CDR3 loop is CASRRQGALGSPLHF. As DNA, the CDR3 is TGTGCCAGCAGGAGACAGGGGGCGCTAGGTTCACCCCTCCACTTT.

The J gene is TRBJ1-5, the V gene TRBV7-9, with a tentative D call TRBD1 (6 bases). The V end was cut by 9 bases, the J end by 9 bases, with 18 bases between. The CDR3 runs to 13 residues. Germline assignment: CDR1 SEHNR and CDR2 FQNEAQ (reference sequence). In DNA, the CDR3 is TGTGCCAGTACCGCAGGGGAAGTCCGGCCCCAGCATTTT. It encodes CASTAGEVRPQHF.

This clonotype was seen repeatedly, ten times or more. The V gene is TRBV7-8, the J gene TRBJ1-3; 10 nucleotides match TRBD1. Germline CDR1 and CDR2: SGHVS and FQNEAQ. V was clipped by 1 base and J by 0 bases; unmatched bases: 3. There are 17 residues in the CDR3. CDR3 amino acids: CASSLVTGGHSGNTIYF. Here the CDR3 DNA reads TGTGCCAGCAGCTTAGTGACAGGGGGCCACTCTGGAAACACCATATATTTT.

This clonotype was picked up many times. CDR3 bases: TGTGCCAGTGGCGAGGGGGTTACCGGGGAGCTGTTTTTT. Encoded protein: CASGEGVTGELFF. The J gene is TRBJ2-2, the V gene TRBV7-9, with D tentatively TRBD1 (6 bases). This CDR3 has 13 amino acids. Trimming pared 9 bases from V and 5 bases from J, leaving 13 bases between. Germline CDR1 is SEHNR and CDR2 is FQNEAQ (reference sequence).

The J gene is TRBJ2-7, the V gene TRBV9, with TRBD1 identical over 8 bases. From germline, CDR1 is SGDLS and CDR2 YYNGEE. CDR3 length: 14 residues. Germline trimming cut 0 bases from V and 3 bases from J; bases unmatched to any gene: 2. In nucleotides, the CDR3 is TGTGCCAGCAGCGTAGGGGGACAGGACTACGAGCAGTACTTC. Amino acids: CASSVGGQDYEQYF.

Ten or more counts support this clonotype. The V gene is TRBV7-6, the J gene TRBJ1-5, with D uncertain. The CDR3 runs 14 residues. Germline V gives CDR1 SGHVS, CDR2 FNYEAQ. The V end lost 1 base, the J end lost 6 bases, and 10 bases lay between the germline ends. CDR3 amino acids: CASSLDPGSQPQHF. The CDR3 nucleotides read TGTGCCAGCAGCTTAGACCCCGGGAGTCAGCCCCAGCATTTT.

In this sample, this clonotype turned up many times. The chain has TRBV10-3 and TRBJ1-6, with 10 bases matching TRBD1. The J segment lost 5 bases and the V segment lost 6 bases, leaving 7 bases of the junction unmatched. The germline gives CDR1 ENHRY, CDR2 SYGVKD. The CDR3 is 16 amino acids. CDR3 in DNA: TGTGCCATCAGGCCCGGGACAGGGGCGGATAATTCACCCCTCCACTTT. Translation: CAIRPGTGADNSPLHF.

This clonotype was found many times. The chain couples TRBV12-3 or TRBV12-4 to TRBJ1-5; D remains ambiguous. V gave up 6 bases and J gave up 1 base, with 16 bases separating them. The CDR3 covers 16 residues. The CDR3 DNA reads TGTGCCAGCAGCCCACGGGGAATTCCGAGCAATCAGCCCCAGCATTTT. Its protein is CASSPRGIPSNQPQHF.

This clonotype was observed at least ten times. Its ends do not fully match the called genes, so a read error is possible. The chain uses TRBV6-6 and TRBJ1-2; D gene unclear. This CDR3 comprises 13 residues. The germline gives CDR1 MNHNY, CDR2 SVGAGI (reference sequence). CDR3 residues: CASSHSGSYGYTF. The CDR3 DNA reads as TGTGCCAGCAGTCACTCGGGGAGCTATGGCTACACCTTC.

This clonotype was counted ten times or more. The J gene is TRBJ2-7, the V gene TRBV2; D is perhaps TRBD2 (7 bases). Deletions cut 4 bases from V and 3 bases from J, with 10 bases between. CDR3 length equals 13 residues. CDR1 and CDR2 from the germline V gene are SNHLY and FYNNEI. CDR3 DNA: TGTGCCAGCAGTGCGGGGGGCGGCTACGAGCAGTACTTC. This gives the protein CASSAGGGYEQYF.

This clonotype was found many times. The chain employs TRBV7-9 and TRBJ2-7, with 10 bases fitting TRBD1. V was pared by 4 bases and J by 2 bases, with 5 bases of the junction left unmatched. In germline, CDR1 is SEHNR, CDR2 FQNEAQ (reference sequence). This CDR3 spans 15 amino acids. CDR3 protein: CASSWGQGRTYEQYF. CDR3 coding DNA: TGTGCCAGCAGCTGGGGACAGGGGAGGACCTACGAGCAGTACTTC.

This chain joins TRBV25-1 and TRBJ2-2; D ambiguous. Looked up from germline, CDR1 is MGHDK and CDR2 is SYGVNS. This CDR3 is built from 15 residues. V lost 1 base and J lost 2, with 8 bases in between. This CDR3 reads CASSELGRNTGELFF. The DNA for the CDR3 is TGTGCCAGCAGTGAATTAGGCCGAAACACCGGGGAGCTGTTTTTT.

This clonotype was recorded at least ten times. A much larger clone lies one base from this, so it may be a read error. This chain connects TRBV20-1 to TRBJ2-7, with a weak D call TRBD2 (7 bases). Trimming stripped 6 bases from V and 6 bases from J, with 27 bases between. CDR1 is DFQATT, CDR2 SNEGSKA, per germline (reference sequence). The CDR3 spans 16 residues. Here the CDR3 reads CSALSPGSSAGAEQYF. The CDR3, as DNA: TGCAGTGCCCTCTCCCCCGGCAGTAGCGCGGGGGCCGAGCAGTACTTC.

In its sample, this clonotype was seen many times. This rearrangement joins TRBV19 to TRBJ2-7; no clear D. Trimming took 3 bases from V and 2 from J, leaving 8 bases between them. Per the germline V gene, CDR1 is LNHDA and CDR2 is SQIVND (reference sequence). This CDR3 contains 13 residues. The CDR3 spells CASSIGSPYEQYF. The CDR3 DNA reads TGTGCCAGTAGTATTGGGTCCCCCTACGAGCAGTACTTC.

This clonotype was observed at least ten times. The chain joins TRBV24-1 to TRBJ2-2; 8 bases line up with TRBD1. Germline CDR1 is KGHDR and CDR2 is SFDVKD. V lost 4 bases and J lost 6; bases outside the gene matches: 9. The CDR3 consists of 16 residues. CDR3 in amino acids: CATSDSDRGGAGELFF. The CDR3, as DNA: TGTGCCACCAGTGACTCCGACAGGGGAGGAGCCGGGGAGCTGTTTTTT.

Ten or more counts support this clonotype. The chain is built from TRBV20-1 and TRBJ1-3; TRBD1 aligns across 8 bases. Per the germline V gene, CDR1 is DFQATT and CDR2 is SNEGSKA (reference sequence). After removal of 6 bases from V and 0 bases from J, the junction contained 4 bases not matched to a gene. The CDR3 totals 14 residues. CDR3 coding DNA: TGCAGTGCGCGGGACAGGCGCTCTGGAAACACCATATATTTT. Protein product: CSARDRRSGNTIYF.

This clonotype was detected many times. The V gene is TRBV20-1, the J gene TRBJ2-1; no clear D gene. CDR3 size: 13 residues. Germline CDR1 DFQATT, CDR2 SNEGSKA (reference sequence). V lost 0 bases and J lost 3, with 6 bases in between. As DNA, the CDR3 is TGCAGTGCTAGAGAGGTAAACTACAATGAGCAGTTCTTC. It yields the protein CSAREVNYNEQFF.

Of note for this clonotype: With a much larger clone just one base away, this may be a read error. The chain is built from TRBV24-1 and TRBJ2-1; D may be TRBD2 (6 bases). CDR3 length: 15 amino acids. Per the germline V gene, CDR1 is KGHDR and CDR2 is SFDVKD. The CDR3 DNA reads as TGTGCCACCGGTGAATCTGGAGGGCCGAACAATGAGCAGTTCTTC. This translates into CATGESGGPNNEQFF.

This clonotype showed up just once. The rearrangement links TRBV5-4 to TRBJ2-5; 13 nucleotides agree with TRBD2. This CDR3 contains 16 residues. V gave up 2 bases and J gave up 5 bases; unmatched junction bases: 6. Germline V lookup: CDR1 SGHNT, CDR2 YYREEE (reference sequence). The CDR3 reads CASSFRLAGGGETQYF. The CDR3 region has the DNA TGTGCCAGCAGCTTCCGACTAGCGGGGGGCGGGGAGACCCAGTACTTC.

With respect to this clonotype: The missing conserved phenylalanine or tryptophan at the end of this CDR3 makes a read error likely. It is unclear where the CDR3 begins or ends on the DNA, so no DNA is shown, and the CDR3 is as TCRdb lists it. The J gene is TRBJ2-2, the V gene TRBV9; the D call in the table, TRBD1, was not verified against the DNA. With termini counted, the CDR3 has 10 amino acids. CDR1 and CDR2 (germline): SGDLS, YYNGEE. This CDR3 reads CASSVEQGAV.

This clonotype was seen a single time. The V and J genes are TRBV4-3 and TRBJ1-6, with 7 bases matching TRBD1. The length of the CDR3 is 14 residues. J lost 10 bases, V lost 4 bases, and 7 bases had no gene match. Germline CDR1 reads LGHNA; CDR2 reads YSLEER. CDR3 nucleotides: TGCGCCAGCAGCCCGGGGGACAGAAAATCACCCCTCCACTTT. Amino acid sequence: CASSPGDRKSPLHF.

The chain employs TRBV12-3 or TRBV12-4 and TRBJ1-1; TRBD1 aligns across 10 bases. The CDR3 covers 14 residues. V was pared by 5 bases and J by 3 bases, with 3 bases of the junction left unmatched. The CDR3 coding sequence is TGTGCCAGCAGTGTGGGACAGGGGTACACTGAAGCTTTCTTT. It encodes CASSVGQGYTEAFF.

Concerning this clonotype itself: One end of the junction fails to match germline, which may point to a read error. J is TRBJ2-7 and V is TRBV7-2; D possibly corresponds to TRBD1 (6 bases). Looked up from germline, CDR1 is SGHTA and CDR2 is FQGNSA. CDR3 size: 12 residues. In DNA form, the CDR3 reads TGCGCCAGCAGTGAGGGGGTCTACGAGCAGTACTTC. It codes for CASSEGVYEQYF.

This clonotype was detected ten times or more. The CDR3 DNA is TGTGCCAGCAACCTGGCAGGTCCAGATACGCAGTATTTT. Translating gives CASNLAGPDTQYF. This chain links TRBV7-8 with TRBJ2-3; D gene uncertain. Germline V gives CDR1 SGHVS, CDR2 FQNEAQ. The CDR3 has 13 residues. Trimming took off 7 bases at V and 4 bases at J, with 12 bases between the two ends.

This clonotype has at least ten counts. This chain links TRBV20-1 with TRBJ2-3, with TRBD1 matching 7 bases. V lost 6 bases to trimming and J lost 4 bases; unmatched junction nucleotides: 10. Germline CDR1 and CDR2: DFQATT and SNEGSKA (reference sequence). This CDR3 spans 14 amino acids. The CDR3 DNA sequence: TGCAGTGCACGGTGGAGACAGGGATCAGATACGCAGTATTTT. It yields the protein CSARWRQGSDTQYF.